This TCR beta chain was observed in a study of shared clonotypes between healthy human individuals. Overall study context: A couple of women and three men aged 18 to 49 served as donors.

Germline CDR1 KGHSH, CDR2 LQKENI. J gave up 4 bases and V 3 bases, and 3 bases lay outside the gene matches. The CDR3 is 16 amino acids. TCRdb keeps only in-frame clones here, not all; method: immunoSEQ multiplex PCR. This sample has around 1.5 million clones, with 95% to 99% found just once. The sequence derives from a man aged 30-40 years in good health. This chain uses TRBV18 with TRBJ2-4, with TRBD2 identical over 13 bases. Sequencing input: naive CD4+ T cells sorted from blood. This sample's subset: CD45RA+ positively selected. CDR3 protein: CASSPGLAGDKNIQYF. The CDR3 nucleotides are TGTGCCAGCTCACCCGGACTAGCGGGAGATAAAAACATTCAGTACTTC.